The rows below give T cell receptor beta chains drawn from one sample of a study of OX40 agonist ivuxolimab in advanced cancers. TCRdb's copy holds only in-frame clones and misses some; the assay was immunoSEQ multiplex PCR. Of approximately 60,000 clones listed, about 92% are singletons. Sequencing was performed on CD4+ or CD8+ T cells sorted from blood, taken in a trial of the OX40 agonist ivuxolimab. These receptors were taken from an adult with an advanced solid tumor such as melanoma, head and neck, liver or kidney cancer. CDR3s include the opening cysteine and the closing phenylalanine or tryptophan. Fields, in order: clone size, V gene, D gene, J gene, CDR3 protein, CDR3 DNA. A D gene is named only where the DNA matches it firmly. Only part of the rows carry a size: once, few, many, or a class if the clone is expanded.

.	TRBV7-3	.	TRBJ2-2	CASSLGGRGTGELFF	TGTGCCAGCAGCTTAGGGGGTCGAGGAACCGGGGAGCTGTTTTTT
.	TRBV7-9	.	TRBJ1-3	CASSQVRGLATIYF	TGTGCCAGCAGCCAAGTGCGAGGGTTGGCAACCATATATTTT
.	TRBV18	.	TRBJ1-1	CASSPLEGLSTEAFF	TGTGCCAGCTCACCACTGGAGGGTTTAAGCACTGAAGCTTTCTTT
few	TRBV5-4	TRBD2	TRBJ2-7	CASSLGGVAGSYEQYF	TGTGCCAGCAGCTTGGGCGGAGTAGCGGGGTCCTACGAGCAGTACTTC
.	TRBV11-3	.	TRBJ2-1	CASSFLAGGVNEQFF	TGTGCCAGCAGCTTCCTAGCAGGGGGGGTGAATGAGCAGTTCTTC
.	TRBV5-6	.	TRBJ1-1	CASSRRGSKTEAFF	TGTGCCAGCAGCCGTAGGGGTAGTAAGACTGAAGCTTTCTTT
once	TRBV10-3	TRBD1	TRBJ1-1	CAISRQGGVGEAFF	TGTGCCATCAGCCGTCAGGGGGGAGTTGGTGAAGCTTTCTTT
.	TRBV6-5	.	TRBJ2-7	CASSEIWAQYF	TGTGCCAGCAGTGAAATCTGGGCTCAGTACTTC
.	TRBV5-1	TRBD1	TRBJ2-5	CASSLEGTAFQETQYF	TGCGCCAGCAGCTTGGAGGGGACAGCATTCCAAGAGACCCAGTACTTC
.	TRBV5-4	.	TRBJ2-1	CASSLVVGNEQFF	TGTGCCAGCAGCTTGGTTGTAGGGAATGAGCAGTTCTTC
.	TRBV15	.	TRBJ2-7	CATSSSSPSLLSSYEQYF	TGTGCCACCAGCAGTAGCAGCCCCTCTCTACTCTCCTCCTACGAGCAGTACTTC
once	TRBV6-1	.	TRBJ1-3	CASSLRTGNTIYF	TGTGCCAGCAGTCTACGGACAGGAAACACCATATATTTT
.	TRBV11-2	.	TRBJ1-6	CASSSPQLGRQSPLHF	TGTGCCAGCAGCTCCCCACAGCTAGGGAGGCAGTCACCCCTCCACTTT
.	TRBV27	.	TRBJ1-1	CASSSTVGAGWTEAFF	TGTGCCAGCAGCTCTACGGTGGGGGCAGGGTGGACTGAAGCTTTCTTT
.	TRBV30	TRBD1	TRBJ2-7	CAWAAGGYEQYF	TGTGCCTGGGCTGCAGGGGGCTACGAGCAGTACTTC
.	TRBV27	TRBD1	TRBJ1-2	CASRYQTGGGEDYGYTF	TGTGCCAGCAGATACCAAACGGGAGGGGGCGAAGACTATGGCTACACCTTC
.	TRBV7-2	TRBD2	TRBJ2-1	CASSNSGLAGGSSYNEQFF	TGTGCCAGCAGCAATTCGGGACTAGCGGGAGGGAGCTCCTACAATGAGCAGTTCTTC
.	TRBV19	TRBD1	TRBJ2-1	CASRPGQGSNEQFF	TGTGCCAGTAGACCGGGACAGGGTAGCAATGAGCAGTTCTTC
.	TRBV6-9	.	TRBJ2-7	CASSYSHDPSYEQYF	TGTGCCAGCAGTTACTCCCACGATCCCAGCTACGAGCAGTACTTC
once	TRBV9	TRBD1	TRBJ2-1	CASSPTIYDRGGYNEQFF	TGTGCCAGCAGCCCAACTATATACGACAGGGGCGGCTACAATGAGCAGTTCTTC
.	TRBV27	.	TRBJ2-4	CASSLSGTVGNIQYF	TGTGCCAGCAGTTTAAGCGGGACAGTGGGAAACATTCAGTACTTC
.	TRBV19	.	TRBJ2-7	CASSSQGAYEQYF	TGTGCCAGTAGTTCACAGGGTGCCTACGAGCAGTACTTC
.	TRBV7-2	TRBD1	TRBJ2-7	CASQTGTGWNEQYF	TGTGCCAGCCAAACCGGGACAGGGTGGAACGAGCAGTACTTC
few	TRBV7-6	.	TRBJ2-1	CASSLMGERGDEQFF	TGTGCCAGCAGCTTAATGGGAGAGCGCGGGGATGAGCAGTTCTTC